The 29 T cell receptor beta chains below were found in one sample sequenced in a study of read filtering for tumor transcriptome and immune sequencing. From 400 to 450 ng of RNA, a library with molecular barcoded alpha/delta and beta/gamma adaptors was made. One entry per CDR3 protein, called by TCRdb with MiXCR from the reads. In the table there are 35,000 to 40,000 distinct CDR3 sequences, around 15% of which are singletons. The sequencing sample was made of a population of CD138-negative cells sorted from bone marrow. The receptors here all came from a donor aged 40 or older with multiple myeloma.

The sample holds many counts of this clonotype. V and J are TRBV29-1 and TRBJ2-1; 8 bases fit TRBD2. J was trimmed by 0 bases and V by 2 bases; bases with no gene match: 12. CDR3 length: 18 amino acids. CDR1 is SQVTM, CDR2 ANQGSEA, per germline. CDR3 DNA: TGCAGCGTTGAACCAGCGGGAGAGTCACTCAGCTCCTACAATGAGCAGTTCTTC. Translating gives CSVEPAGESLSSYNEQFF.

The chain links TRBV28 to TRBJ2-7; D may be TRBD1 (7 bases). Germline V gene data show CDR1 as MDHEN and CDR2 as SYDVKM. This CDR3 has 15 residues. The V end was cut by 5 bases, the J end by 7 bases, with 21 bases between. The CDR3 here is CASSVRDRRLREQYF. In DNA, the CDR3 is TGTGCCAGCAGTGTGCGGGACAGACGATTGAGGGAGCAGTACTTC.

This clonotype was counted at least ten times. V is TRBV10-3 and J is TRBJ1-5; maybe TRBD1 (5 bases). V lost 3 bases and J 1 base, leaving 13 bases between the germline ends. The CDR3 covers 16 residues. The germline CDR1 and CDR2 sequences are ENHRY and SYGVKD. CDR3 coding DNA: TGTGCCATCAGTGAAGGTCGATGGGACAGCAATCAGCCCCAGCATTTT. This codes for CAISEGRWDSNQPQHF.

Ten or more counts support this clonotype. The CDR3 loop reads CASSPPGPETQYF. CDR3 coding DNA: TGTGCCAGCAGCCCCCCGGGGCCTGAGACCCAGTACTTC. This chain uses TRBV7-2 with TRBJ2-5; D may be TRBD1 or TRBD2 (5 bases each). Germline V lookup: CDR1 SGHTA, CDR2 FQGNSA. The CDR3 is 13 residues long. The germline V and J ends were trimmed by 5 bases and 5 bases, with 12 bases remaining between them.

The DNA for the CDR3 is TGTGCCAGCAGCGTAGATTACACCCGGACCGGGGAGCTGTTTTTT. This encodes CASSVDYTRTGELFF. J is TRBJ2-2 and V is TRBV9; no clear D. Germline lookup yields CDR1 SGDLS and CDR2 YYNGEE. The CDR3 covers 15 residues. V was cut by 0 bases and J by 5 bases, with 11 bases left in between.

This clonotype was recorded many times. V and J are TRBV5-6 and TRBJ2-6; D uncertain. V was trimmed by 1 base and J by 0 bases, leaving 8 bases between them. The CDR3 is 16 residues long. Germline loops: CDR1 SGHDT, CDR2 YYEEEE. DNA for the CDR3: TGTGCCAGCAGCTTGCCCGTTAGCTCTGGGGCCAACGTCCTGACTTTC. Translation: CASSLPVSSGANVLTF.

As regards this clonotype: The junction differs from germline at one of its ends, possibly a read error. The rearrangement links TRBV4-2 to TRBJ2-1, with D hard to call. Germline lookup yields CDR1 LGHNA and CDR2 YNFKEQ. The CDR3 runs to 11 residues. CDR3 residues: CVSSQESEQFF. Here the CDR3 DNA reads TGTGTCAGCAGCCAAGAAAGTGAGCAATTCTTC.

This clonotype came up many times. A single base separates this from a much larger clone, so it may be a read error. This chain joins TRBV29-1 and TRBJ2-1, with 10 bases matching TRBD2. Germline loops: CDR1 SQVTM, CDR2 ANQGSEA. This CDR3 spans 14 amino acids. CDR3 region: CSIPSGSSYNGQFF. DNA for the CDR3: TGCAGCATCCCTAGCGGGAGCTCCTACAATGGGCAGTTCTTC.

The table lists this clonotype with a count of one. Given the absence of the conserved phenylalanine or tryptophan at the CDR3 end, a read error is likely. This chain links TRBV5-1 with TRBJ2-5, with D possibly TRBD2 on 6 matching bases. The CDR3 runs to 15 residues. The germline CDR1 and CDR2 sequences are SGHRS and YFSETQ. The CDR3 reads CTSSLGLGIQETQYL. DNA for the CDR3: TGCACCAGCAGCTTGGGACTCGGGATCCAAGAGACCCAGTACCTC.

At least ten counts were recorded for this clonotype. The chain recombines TRBV5-1 with TRBJ1-1; maybe TRBD1 (5 bases). CDR3 size: 14 residues. V shed 3 bases and J shed 0 bases, with 9 bases lying between them. The germline V gene encodes CDR1 SGHRS and CDR2 YFSETQ. Here the CDR3 DNA reads TGCGCCAGCAGCTCATCAGGGATGAACACTGAAGCTTTCTTT. This sequence encodes CASSSSGMNTEAFF.

This clonotype was seen more than once but under ten times. This rearrangement joins TRBV20-1 to TRBJ2-1; TRBD2 matches 13 bases. V was pared by 5 bases and J by 9 bases, with 16 bases of the junction left unmatched. The CDR3 spans 17 residues. Germline assignment: CDR1 DFQATT and CDR2 SNEGSKA (reference sequence). This CDR3 is CSAFWTSGRVDHSEQFF. The CDR3 coding sequence is TGCAGTGCTTTCTGGACTAGCGGGAGAGTTGACCACAGTGAGCAGTTCTTC.

This clonotype was picked up a small number of times. Here the CDR3 DNA reads TGCGCCATCTCGAGGAGCACTGGGGAGCTGTTTTTT. Protein product: CAISRSTGELFF. The chain links TRBV10-2 to TRBJ2-2, with D unresolved. Germline V gives CDR1 WSHSY, CDR2 SAAADI. V was cut by 10 bases and J by 8 bases, with 14 bases left in between. The CDR3 totals 12 residues.

The gene calls are TRBV5-1 and TRBJ2-5; D perhaps matches TRBD1 (6 bases). Per germline, CDR1 SGHRS and CDR2 YFSETQ. This CDR3 has 13 residues. The V gene lost 4 bases and the J gene lost 5 bases, with 12 bases spanning the gap. The CDR3 reads CASSEQGGETQYF. The CDR3 region has the DNA TGCGCCAGCAGCGAACAGGGCGGGGAGACCCAGTACTTC.

This clonotype occurred many times. The rearrangement links TRBV29-1 to TRBJ1-1; D ambiguous. CDR1 SQVTM and CDR2 ANQGSEA come from the germline V gene. This CDR3 has 10 residues. V lost 5 bases and J 4 bases, leaving 5 bases between the germline ends. The CDR3 nucleotides read TGCAGCGTTTCTTTCACTGAAGCTTTCTTT. Protein: CSVSFTEAFF.

The sample holds many counts of this clonotype. The rearrangement links TRBV5-6 to TRBJ2-2; D remains unclear. V lost 1 base to trimming and J lost 0 bases, with 10 bases between them. The CDR3 is made up of 16 amino acids. The germline gives CDR1 SGHDT, CDR2 YYEEEE. CDR3 sequence reads: CASSLYRSANTGELFF. The DNA of the CDR3 is TGTGCCAGCAGCTTGTATCGGAGCGCGAACACCGGGGAGCTGTTTTTT.

This clonotype was recorded at least ten times. The V gene is TRBV5-6, the J gene TRBJ2-7, with D possibly called TRBD1 or TRBD2 (5 bases each). Per germline, CDR1 SGHDT and CDR2 YYEEEE. Trimming cost V 4 bases and J 6 bases, with 20 bases left between them. This CDR3 spans 15 amino acids. CDR3 sequence (DNA): TGTGCCAGCAGCAGAGGGGATAAAGCCGGGGTCGAGCAGTACTTC. Encoded protein: CASSRGDKAGVEQYF. Filled out from reference TRBV5-6 and TRBJ2-7, the complete variable domain reads DAGVTQSPTHLIKTRGQQVTLRCSPKSGHDTVSWYQQALGQGPQFIFQYYEEEERQRGNFPDRFSGHQFPNYSSELNVNALLLGDSALYLCASSRGDKAGVEQYFGPGTRLTVT.

Comment on this clonotype: It may be a read error: a sequence one base away is much more abundant. This chain uses TRBV20-1 with TRBJ2-7; D is ambiguous. The CDR3 loop spans 13 amino acids. V lost 3 bases, J lost 9 bases, and 18 bases lay in between. CDR1 is DFQATT, CDR2 SNEGSKA, per germline (reference sequence). CDR3: CSASSTDVHGQYF. The CDR3 bases are TGCAGTGCTAGCTCTACTGACGTCCACGGGCAGTACTTC.

A note on this clonotype: Possible read error: a much larger clone is one base away. The chain uses TRBV20-1 and TRBJ1-1, with a possible D match to TRBD1 (5 bases). The CDR3 has 14 residues. CDR1 and CDR2 (germline): DFQATT, SNEGSKA (reference sequence). CDR3 amino acids: CRARFNRGKSEAFF. The CDR3 nucleotides are TGCAGGGCTAGGTTTAACCGGGGGAAGTCTGAAGCTTTCTTT.

This clonotype was picked up many times. The rearrangement uses TRBV5-1 and TRBJ1-1, with a weak D call TRBD1 (6 bases). CDR1 is SGHRS, CDR2 YFSETQ, per germline. This CDR3 is built from 14 residues. V was pared by 3 bases and J by 1 base, with 10 bases between. The CDR3 DNA is TGCGCCAGCAGCTCTGGGACACCGAACACTGAAGCTTTCTTT. The encoded protein is CASSSGTPNTEAFF.

This clonotype was seen at least ten times. This rearrangement joins TRBV19 to TRBJ2-1; 10 nucleotides match TRBD2. V lost 0 bases and J lost 8; bases outside the gene matches: 4. CDR3 size: 15 residues. Per the germline V gene, CDR1 is LNHDA and CDR2 is SQIVND (reference sequence). The CDR3 coding sequence is TGTGCCAGTAGTATAGATTGGAGCGGGAGGGATGAGCAGTTCTTC. Translated: CASSIDWSGRDEQFF.

This clonotype was seen ten or more times. CDR3 loop: CASGMGLGTGELFF. Here the CDR3 DNA reads TGTGCCAGCGGGATGGGTCTAGGCACCGGGGAGCTGTTTTTT. This chain joins TRBV12-3 or TRBV12-4 and TRBJ2-2, with D unresolved. V was shortened by 8 bases and J by 4 bases, with 14 bases between the two germline ends. The CDR3 contains 14 residues.

There are a few counts of this clonotype. J is TRBJ2-7 and V is TRBV5-6; possibly TRBD2 for D (5 bases). CDR3 length: 14 residues. The V gene's germline CDR1 is SGHDT and CDR2 YYEEEE. Trimming took off 1 base at V and 3 bases at J, with 11 bases between the two ends. In DNA form, the CDR3 reads TGTGCCAGCAGCTTGTTTGACGGGGTCTACGAGCAGTACTTC. Translation: CASSLFDGVYEQYF.

The sample holds a few counts of this clonotype. Just one base apart from a much larger clone, this may be a read error. The chain combines TRBV25-1 with TRBJ2-3, with D unclear. There are 14 residues in the CDR3. CDR1 is MGHDK and CDR2 is SYGVNS in the germline V gene. The DNA for the CDR3 is TGTGCCAGCAGTGAATCGGCCGGTGCAGATATGCAGTATTTT. Amino acid sequence: CASSESAGADMQYF.

This clonotype was seen many times. This chain links TRBV30 with TRBJ2-7; possible D gene TRBD2, 5 bases. The CDR3 contains 12 residues. The germline V gene encodes CDR1 GTSNPN and CDR2 SVGIG (reference sequence). V was shortened by 5 bases and J by 0 bases, with 8 bases between the two germline ends. The CDR3 here is CAWGRDSYEQYF. The CDR3 DNA sequence: TGTGCCTGGGGCCGGGACTCCTACGAGCAGTACTTC.

This clonotype was seen at least ten times. The chain is built from TRBV20-1 and TRBJ1-5; D is undetermined. Germline lookup yields CDR1 DFQATT and CDR2 SNEGSKA (reference sequence). V gave up 6 bases and J gave up 2 bases, with 17 bases separating them. The CDR3 is made up of 15 amino acids. CDR3 DNA: TGCAGTGCCCCAGAAGGGTTGGATGGCAATCAGCCCCAGCATTTT. Translation: CSAPEGLDGNQPQHF.

This clonotype was detected many times. The chain uses TRBV15 and TRBJ1-1; D is perhaps TRBD1 (5 bases). The germline V gene encodes CDR1 LNHNV and CDR2 YYDKDF (reference sequence). Trimming removed 0 bases from V and 7 bases from J, with 12 bases in between. The CDR3 has 14 residues. CDR3 amino acids: CATSRDTPGREAFF. CDR3 coding DNA: TGTGCCACCAGCAGAGATACGCCGGGACGTGAAGCTTTCTTT. The full variable domain, completed using reference TRBV15 and TRBJ1-1, is DAMVIQNPRYQVTQFGKPVTLSCSQTLNHNVMYWYQQKSSQAPKLLFHYYDKDFNNEADTPDNFQSRRPNTSFCFLDIRSPGLGDTAMYLCATSRDTPGREAFFGQGTRLTVV.

There are many counts of this clonotype. The chain couples TRBV30 to TRBJ2-1; 10 bases line up with TRBD2. This CDR3 contains 13 residues. Germline CDR1 GTSNPN, CDR2 SVGIG (reference sequence). V shed 4 bases and J 8 bases; nucleotides not matched to a gene: 5. This CDR3 reads CAWTSGSGYEQFF. DNA for the CDR3: TGTGCCTGGACTAGCGGGAGTGGGTATGAGCAGTTCTTC.

This chain connects TRBV7-9 to TRBJ2-2; D uncertain. The CDR3 has 13 residues. V was trimmed by 5 bases and J by 4 bases, leaving 8 bases between them. The V gene's germline CDR1 is SEHNR and CDR2 FQNEAQ (reference sequence). The CDR3 is CASSLLSTGELFF. CDR3 coding DNA: TGTGCCAGCAGCCTACTCAGCACCGGGGAGCTGTTTTTT.

There are many counts of this clonotype. The chain recombines TRBV7-9 with TRBJ1-1, with 7 bases identical to TRBD1. V gave up 9 bases and J gave up 0 bases; unmatched junction bases: 7. Germline CDR1 is SEHNR and CDR2 is FQNEAQ (reference sequence). CDR3 size: 14 residues. CDR3 region: CARDPGQMNTEAFF. In nucleotides, the CDR3 is TGTGCCAGAGATCCGGGACAGATGAACACTGAAGCTTTCTTT.